Described below is a single T cell receptor beta chain sequence and its context. Its antigen is currently unknown. These data belong to a study of CD8 T cells in ankylosing spondylitis. Generation of TCR beta libraries employed quantitative 5'-RACE incorporating molecular barcodes. TCRdb itself ran the 5' RACE reads through MiXCR, one entry per CDR3 protein. Of under 450,000 distinct CDR3 sequences in the sample, over 15% were seen once. CDR3 length: 16 residues. Per the germline V gene, CDR1 is DFQATT and CDR2 is SNEGSKA (reference sequence). V trimming: 0 bases; J trimming: 3 bases; junction bases outside the gene matches: 7. Study results and caveats: Those disease-linked clones were CD8+; they were also relatively rare in peripheral blood. Ankylosing spondylitis blood appeared to carry a characteristic TCR beta motif of roughly 8 highly homologous variants.

V gene TRBV20-1 combines with J gene TRBJ2-3, with TRBD2 matching 9 bases. The specimen sequenced was blood, either unsorted or a sorted T cell fraction (not recorded which). The origin of this receptor is a male donor with ankylosing spondylitis. This chain's CDR3 is CSARDPAGGPTDTQYF. The CDR3 nucleotides are TGCAGTGCTAGAGATCCGGCGGGAGGGCCGACAGATACGCAGTATTTT.